The 19 T cell receptor beta chains below were found in one sample sequenced in a study of OX40 agonist ivuxolimab in advanced cancers. Libraries were constructed by the immunoSEQ multiplex PCR assay. Here the immuneACCESS table is served through TCRdb, limited to in-frame sequences with V and J called. Missing clones are a known gap in these copies; in checked studies unresolved V genes cover under half, and the rest lacks a known reason. The sample includes approximately 98,000 clones, with approximately 80% observed a single time. Of the sample, 5.5% is held by the ten largest clones. Sequenced here: CD4+ or CD8+ T cells sorted from blood, sampled in a trial of the OX40 agonist ivuxolimab. The receptors originated from an adult with an advanced solid tumor such as melanoma, head and neck, liver or kidney cancer.

This clone was observed a single time. The chain uses TRBV5-8 and TRBJ2-7; D might be TRBD1 (6 bases). Germline CDR1 reads SGHTS; CDR2 reads YDEGEE. The germline V and J ends were trimmed by 4 bases and 6 bases, with 14 bases remaining between them. The CDR3 runs to 13 residues. The CDR3 protein is CASSQGPRGEQYF. The CDR3 DNA follows: TGTGCCAGCAGCCAGGGGCCAAGGGGCGAGCAGTACTTC.

The chain has TRBV11-2 and TRBJ1-2; a possible D gene is TRBD1 (5 bases). The CDR3 is made up of 13 amino acids. Germline-derived CDR1 and CDR2 are SGHAT and FQNNGV. V was cut by 0 bases and J by 8 bases, with 10 bases left in between. The CDR3, as DNA: TGTGCCAGCAGCTTAGAGGGGGAGAGGGGCTACACCTTC. Translating it yields CASSLEGERGYTF.

CDR3 sequence: CASSDSSQGTYNEQFF. CDR3 DNA: TGTGCCAGCAGTGACTCGAGCCAGGGGACCTACAATGAGCAGTTCTTC. The V gene is TRBV6-4, the J gene TRBJ2-1; D might be TRBD1 (6 bases). The CDR3 consists of 16 residues. CDR1 is MRHNA, CDR2 SNTAGT, per germline. Trimming stripped 0 bases from V and 2 bases from J, with 11 bases between.

V gene TRBV7-2 combines with J gene TRBJ1-2, with 9 nucleotides matching TRBD1. V trimming: 3 bases; J trimming: 7 bases; junction bases outside the gene matches: 3. The germline CDR1 and CDR2 sequences are SGHTA and FQGNSA. The CDR3 spans 13 residues. The CDR3 DNA follows: TGTGCCAGCAGCTTGGGACAGGGCCCTGGCTACACCTTC. Amino acid sequence: CASSLGQGPGYTF.

The chain joins TRBV6-5 to TRBJ2-1, with a possible D match to TRBD1 (6 bases). CDR1 is MNHEY, CDR2 SVGAGI, per germline. V dropped 7 bases and J dropped 5 bases, with 18 bases sitting between them. This CDR3 spans 15 amino acids. The CDR3 sequence: CASNQGGRADNEQFF. CDR3 DNA sequence: TGTGCCAGCAATCAAGGGGGACGCGCGGACAATGAGCAGTTCTTC.

The CDR3 protein is CATSREKGTSYGYTF. The CDR3 nucleotides read TGTGCCACCAGCAGAGAGAAGGGGACGAGCTATGGCTACACCTTC. J is TRBJ1-2 and V is TRBV15; maybe TRBD1 (5 bases). The CDR3 consists of 15 residues. The ends were cut back, 0 bases at V and 4 bases at J, with 12 bases in the middle. Per germline, CDR1 LNHNV and CDR2 YYDKDF (reference sequence). Drawing the rest from reference TRBV15 and TRBJ1-2, the complete variable domain is DAMVIQNPRYQVTQFGKPVTLSCSQTLNHNVMYWYQQKSSQAPKLLFHYYDKDFNNEADTPDNFQSRRPNTSFCFLDIRSPGLGDTAMYLCATSREKGTSYGYTFGSGTRLTVV.

The chain links TRBV23-1 to TRBJ2-6, with TRBD1 identical over 9 bases. TRBV23-1 is assigned to the ORF class and has an uncertain function. V gave up 6 bases and J gave up 0 bases; unmatched junction bases: 15. The CDR3 covers 20 residues. Here the CDR3 reads CASSRTSRDRDLSGANVLTF. The CDR3 nucleotides are TGCGCCAGCAGCCGTACCTCCCGGGACAGGGACCTCTCTGGGGCCAACGTCCTGACTTTC.

The chain employs TRBV5-1 and TRBJ2-1, with D possibly being TRBD2 (5 bases). The V gene lost 3 bases and the J gene lost 12 bases, with 16 bases spanning the gap. Germline V gene data show CDR1 as SGHRS and CDR2 as YFSETQ. The CDR3 covers 13 residues. CDR3: CASSWEVGEGQFF. The CDR3 DNA sequence: TGCGCCAGCAGCTGGGAAGTGGGTGAGGGGCAGTTCTTC.

The chain couples TRBV14 to TRBJ1-3; maybe TRBD1 (5 bases). The V end lost 4 bases, the J end lost 0 bases, and 7 bases lay between the germline ends. The CDR3 spans 14 residues. Looked up from germline, CDR1 is SGHDN and CDR2 is FVKESK. CDR3 in amino acids: CASSRGASGNTIYF. For the CDR3, the DNA is TGTGCCAGCAGCCGCGGGGCCTCTGGAAACACCATATATTTT.

The DNA for the CDR3 is TGTGCCAGCAGCCGGACAGGGAACTATGGCTACACCTTC. Translated, it gives CASSRTGNYGYTF. V gene TRBV7-2 combines with J gene TRBJ1-2, with 8 bases matching TRBD1. After removal of 5 bases from V and 2 bases from J, the junction contained 1 base not matched to a gene. CDR3 length: 13 amino acids. Germline V CDR1 and CDR2: SGHTA, FQGNSA.

This clone was counted between two and nine times. This chain connects TRBV7-9 to TRBJ2-7; D is undetermined. This CDR3 comprises 12 residues. With 3 bases removed from V and 1 base from J, the gap between germline ends came to 4 bases. Per germline, CDR1 SEHNR and CDR2 FQNEAQ (reference sequence). The CDR3 DNA reads TGTGCCAGCAGCTTCGAGTCCTACGAGCAGTACTTC. Translated: CASSFESYEQYF.

This clone was counted many times. The chain combines TRBV6-5 with TRBJ1-6; D is ambiguous. Germline V gene sequence: CDR1 MNHEY, CDR2 SVGAGI. Trimming stripped 0 bases from V and 7 bases from J, with 10 bases between. CDR3 length: 15 residues. The CDR3 DNA follows: TGTGCCAGCAGTTACTCAAGGACGGTCAATTCACCCCTCCACTTT. It specifies CASSYSRTVNSPLHF.

The V call is TRBV2, the J call TRBJ1-1; 7 bases are shared with TRBD1. J gave up 7 bases and V 6 bases, and 17 bases lay outside the gene matches. The CDR3 has 16 residues. Germline CDR1 and CDR2: SNHLY and FYNNEI. The CDR3, as DNA: TGTGCCAGCAGATACGACAGGGATGAGTACGACATTGAAGCTTTCTTT. This sequence encodes CASRYDRDEYDIEAFF.

The V and J genes are TRBV5-8 and TRBJ2-5; maybe TRBD1 (5 bases). The CDR3 sequence is 16 residues long. Germline V gene lookup returns CDR1 SGHTS and CDR2 YDEGEE. V gave up 2 bases and J gave up 5 bases, with 19 bases separating them. The CDR3 here is CASSLTAGHGLETQYF. CDR3 DNA sequence: TGTGCCAGCAGCTTAACGGCAGGGCACGGTTTGGAGACCCAGTACTTC.

This chain connects TRBV5-1 to TRBJ1-1; possibly TRBD1 for D (5 bases). Trimming left V 2 bases short and J 5 bases short, with 19 bases between. The CDR3 is made up of 16 amino acids. Germline V lookup: CDR1 SGHRS, CDR2 YFSETQ. The CDR3 DNA follows: TGCGCCAGCAGCTTAGTCCAGGCCCAGAGGGGTACTGAAGCTTTCTTT. Its translation is CASSLVQAQRGTEAFF. The full variable domain, its missing parts supplied by reference TRBV5-1 and TRBJ1-1, is KAGVTQTPRYLIKTRGQQVTLSCSPISGHRSVSWYQQTPGQGLQFLFEYFSETQRNKGNFPGRFSGRQFSNSRSEMNVSTLELGDSALYLCASSLVQAQRGTEAFFGQGTRLTVV.

The V and J genes are TRBV19 and TRBJ2-3; 11 bases fit TRBD1. The CDR3 has 14 amino acids. V lost 9 bases, J lost 5 bases, and 7 bases stayed unmatched. CDR1 is LNHDA and CDR2 is SQIVND in the germline V gene (reference sequence). CDR3 sequence: CASSGQGVLDTQYF. The DNA for the CDR3 is TGTGCCAGCTCGGGACAGGGGGTACTAGATACGCAGTATTTT. The whole variable domain, filled in from reference TRBV19 and TRBJ2-3, reads DGGITQSPKYLFRKEGQNVTLSCEQNLNHDAMYWYRQDPGQGLRLIYYSQIVNDFQKGDIAEGYSVSREKKESFPLTVTSAQKNPTAFYLCASSGQGVLDTQYFGPGTRLTVL.

This chain uses TRBV5-1 with TRBJ2-1, with D perhaps TRBD1 (5 bases). CDR1 is SGHRS, CDR2 YFSETQ, per germline. This CDR3 has 13 amino acids. With 2 bases removed from V and 5 bases from J, the gap between germline ends came to 8 bases. The CDR3, as DNA: TGCGCCAGCAGCTTAATGACAGACAATGAGCAGTTCTTC. Its translation is CASSLMTDNEQFF.

This clone was counted only a few times. The V and J genes are TRBV11-2 and TRBJ1-1, with D unclear. The CDR3 covers 13 residues. CDR1 and CDR2 from the germline V gene are SGHAT and FQNNGV. Trimming left V 5 bases short and J 3 bases short, with 10 bases between. CDR3 amino acids: CASSPSGDTEAFF. In DNA, the CDR3 is TGTGCCAGCAGCCCGTCGGGAGACACTGAAGCTTTCTTT. The variable domain in full, with the rest retrieved from reference TRBV11-2 and TRBJ1-1, is EAGVAQSPRYKIIEKRQSVAFWCNPISGHATLYWYQQILGQGPKLLIQFQNNGVVDDSQLPKDRFSAERLKGVDSTLKIQPAKLEDSAVYLCASSPSGDTEAFFGQGTRLTVV.

This rearrangement joins TRBV5-1 to TRBJ1-6, with D possibly TRBD1 on 5 matching bases. Germline loops: CDR1 SGHRS, CDR2 YFSETQ. The CDR3 sequence is 13 residues long. Trimming removed 0 bases at V and 11 bases at J, with 9 bases between. In DNA, the CDR3 is TGCGCCAGCAGCTTGGGTGGGGGTCCACCCCTCCACTTT. As protein: CASSLGGGPPLHF.